One T cell receptor (beta chain) is described in this entry. These data come from a study of blood T cells in healthy people across ages. Donors gave 9 to 10 milliliters of peripheral blood apiece. The CDR3 sequence is 14 residues long. The V end was cut by 4 bases, the J end by 7 bases, with 13 bases between. Per the germline V gene, CDR1 is MGHRA and CDR2 is YSYEKL. Primers used in a second PCR of about 7 to 12 cycles were a sample-barcoded 5' primer and a J-beta primer mix. Each of the samples gave a minimum of 2.5 million paired-end reads that contained CDR3. TCRdb used MiXCR to reprocess the 5' RACE reads, holding one entry per CDR3 protein. The sample includes 850,000 to 1,000,000 distinct CDR3 sequences, about 44% of them seen just once.

This chain connects TRBV4-1 to TRBJ1-4, with D perhaps matching TRBD1 (6 bases). Sequences were obtained from blood. The sequence was collected from a man aged 25-40 years in good health. CDR3 DNA: TGCGCCAGCAGCCCACAGGGAAGGTTTGAAAAACTGTTTTTT. This encodes CASSPQGRFEKLFF.